Below, 21 T cell receptor beta chains from the same sample are listed, as sequenced in a study of CD4+ T cells in melanoma. The repertoire was sequenced with immunoSEQ multiplex PCR; TCRdb's copy has only in-frame clones and lacks some. The sample contains around 130,000 clones, around 90% of which appear only once. These receptors originate from a human donor with melanoma.

The chain is built from TRBV7-9 and TRBJ2-1; the D gene is possibly TRBD2 (5 bases). Per the germline V gene, CDR1 is SEHNR and CDR2 is FQNEAQ (reference sequence). The germline V and J ends were trimmed by 1 base and 5 bases, with 12 bases remaining between them. The length of the CDR3 is 15 residues. The CDR3, as DNA: TGTGCCAGCAGCTTAGAAGGCGGGTGGGACAATGAGCAGTTCTTC. Translating gives CASSLEGGWDNEQFF.

This chain links TRBV27 with TRBJ2-3; D ambiguous. CDR3 length equals 17 residues. Trimming removed 4 bases at V and 2 bases at J, with 19 bases between. The germline V gene encodes CDR1 MNHEY and CDR2 SMNVEV (reference sequence). Written as DNA, the CDR3 is TGTGCCAGCAGTTCAGACCCTCCAGGTAGGACCACAGATACGCAGTATTTT. Residues: CASSSDPPGRTTDTQYF.

The rearrangement joins TRBV7-3 to TRBJ2-2; 10 bases are a match to TRBD1. V gave up 5 bases and J gave up 5 bases; unmatched junction bases: 5. CDR1 and CDR2 from the germline V gene are SGHTA and FQGTGA. This CDR3 is 15 amino acids long. CDR3 nucleotides: TGTGCCAGCAGCCGTCGACAGGGGGCGACCGGGGAGCTGTTTTTT. It is translated as CASSRRQGATGELFF. Combining the CDR3 with reference TRBV7-3 and TRBJ2-2 gives the whole variable domain GAGVSQTPSNKVTEKGKYVELRCDPISGHTALYWYRQSLGQGPEFLIYFQGTGAADDSGLPNDRFFAVRPEGSVSTLKIQRTERGDSAVYLCASSRRQGATGELFFGEGSRLTVL.

For this clone: One end of the junction is discordant with germline, which a read error may explain. The J gene is TRBJ2-3, the V gene TRBV27; D remains unclear. The germline V gene encodes CDR1 MNHEY and CDR2 SMNVEV (reference sequence). The CDR3 is made up of 16 amino acids. The CDR3 nucleotides are TGTGCCAGCAGTTCCGGTATCCTAGAGTACACAAATACGCAGTATTTT. Its translation is CASSSGILEYTNTQYF.

The rearrangement links TRBV5-3 to TRBJ2-7; possibly TRBD2 for D (6 bases). TRBV5-3 is given ORF status, its function remaining uncertain. Trimming cost V 4 bases and J 5 bases, with 16 bases left between them. The CDR3 has 14 amino acids. The DNA for the CDR3 is TGTGCCAGAAGCCGCCGGGGCGGGATTAACGAGCAGTACTTC. Encoded protein: CARSRRGGINEQYF.

In DNA form, the CDR3 reads TGTGCCAGTAGTATAGGAAGGGGACCCGATACGCAGTATTTT. Translation: CASSIGRGPDTQYF. The chain has TRBV19 and TRBJ2-3; the D gene could be TRBD1 or TRBD2 (5 bases each). Looked up from germline, CDR1 is LNHDA and CDR2 is SQIVND (reference sequence). V lost 1 base and J 6 bases, leaving 11 bases between the germline ends. The CDR3 length is 14 residues. Full variable domain (missing parts from reference TRBV19 and TRBJ2-3): DGGITQSPKYLFRKEGQNVTLSCEQNLNHDAMYWYRQDPGQGLRLIYYSQIVNDFQKGDIAEGYSVSREKKESFPLTVTSAQKNPTAFYLCASSIGRGPDTQYFGPGTRLTVL.

The rearrangement links TRBV12-2 to TRBJ2-3; the table's D call of TRBD2 was not tested on the DNA. TRBV12-2 is an annotated pseudogene. The CDR3 consists of 19 residues. The CDR3 here is CASRLGRTSGGTSTDTQYF. The CDR3 coding sequence is TGTGCAAGTCGCTTAGGAAGGACTAGCGGGGGGACCAGCACAGATACGCAGTATTTT.

V usage is TRBV28 and J usage is TRBJ2-7; the D gene is possibly TRBD2 (6 bases). Germline CDR1 reads MDHEN; CDR2 reads SYDVKM. CDR3 length equals 16 residues. The V end lost 7 bases, the J end lost 7 bases, and 26 bases lay between the germline ends. In DNA, the CDR3 is TGTGCCAGCACCGCGCCTGGGACTTCCGGGGGAAGGGAGCAGTACTTC. Translation: CASTAPGTSGGREQYF.

The gene calls are TRBV4-1 and TRBJ1-1; D gene ambiguous. V was pared by 1 base and J by 10 bases, with 16 bases between. The CDR3 is 14 residues long. The germline CDR1 and CDR2 sequences are MGHRA and YSYEKL. In DNA, the CDR3 is TGCGCCAGCAGCCAAGTAGATAGGGCGGGTTTAGCTTTCTTT. This gives the protein CASSQVDRAGLAFF.

This sequence joins TRBV7-3 and TRBJ2-3, with 16 bases that match TRBD2. Germline V CDR1 and CDR2: SGHTA, FQGTGA. The CDR3 extends over 17 amino acids. With V trimmed by 4 bases and J by 4 bases, 5 bases remained unmatched. The CDR3 region is CASSSGLAGGLADTQYF. In DNA form, the CDR3 reads TGTGCCAGCAGCTCGGGACTAGCGGGGGGGCTTGCAGATACGCAGTATTTT.

V gene TRBV6-1 combines with J gene TRBJ1-1; no clear D gene. Trimming stripped 4 bases from V and 0 bases from J, with 6 bases between. Germline CDR1 and CDR2: MNHNS and SASEGT. The CDR3 covers 13 residues. CDR3 sequence: CASSAIMNTEAFF. CDR3 sequence (DNA): TGTGCCAGCAGTGCGATAATGAACACTGAAGCTTTCTTT.

The CDR3 coding sequence is TGCAGCGTTGCTGCCAGGGCAAGCACAGATACGCAGTATTTT. Translated: CSVAARASTDTQYF. V usage is TRBV29-1 and J usage is TRBJ2-3; TRBD1 is a possible D gene (5 bases). The germline V and J ends were trimmed by 4 bases and 0 bases, with 11 bases remaining between them. The CDR3 has 14 amino acids. Germline V lookup: CDR1 SQVTM, CDR2 ANQGSEA.

V usage is TRBV30 and J usage is TRBJ1-3; TRBD1 might be the D (6 bases). The CDR3 covers 15 residues. Trimming took off 2 bases at V and 7 bases at J, with 18 bases between the two ends. Looked up from germline, CDR1 is GTSNPN and CDR2 is SVGIG (reference sequence). CDR3 protein: CAWSWTAIRGNTIYF. The CDR3, as DNA: TGTGCCTGGAGTTGGACAGCCATAAGAGGCAACACCATATATTTT.

This clone was detected only once. The CDR3 protein is CASSLHPRGSGTEAFF. The DNA for the CDR3 is TGCGCCAGCAGCCTCCACCCGAGGGGTTCGGGGACTGAAGCTTTCTTT. The chain uses TRBV4-1 and TRBJ1-1; the D gene is possibly TRBD1 (5 bases). Germline loops: CDR1 MGHRA, CDR2 YSYEKL. The V gene lost 4 bases and the J gene lost 5 bases, with 20 bases spanning the gap. This CDR3 has 16 residues.

V and J are TRBV25-1 and TRBJ2-7; 9 bases are a match to TRBD1. This CDR3 is built from 14 residues. Germline trimming cut 6 bases from V and 2 bases from J; bases unmatched to any gene: 5. Germline V CDR1 and CDR2: MGHDK, SYGVNS. The CDR3 is CASSSGTGPYEQYF. CDR3 bases: TGTGCCAGCAGCTCCGGGACAGGGCCCTACGAGCAGTACTTC.

The chain employs TRBV30 and TRBJ2-7; D might be TRBD1 or TRBD2, each matching 5 bases. Germline CDR1 reads GTSNPN; CDR2 reads SVGIG (reference sequence). The CDR3 runs 14 residues. Trimming removed 0 bases from V and 2 bases from J, with 11 bases in between. The CDR3 DNA follows: TGTGCCTGGAGTGTGGGGACGGGGACCTACGAGCAGTACTTC. It specifies CAWSVGTGTYEQYF.

The chain joins TRBV12-5 to TRBJ2-5, with TRBD1 matching over 8 bases. Germline-derived CDR1 and CDR2 are LGHNT and FRNRAP. J lost 2 bases, V lost 5 bases, and 4 bases had no gene match. The CDR3 spans 14 residues. This chain's CDR3 is CASGRGQGQETQYF. CDR3 coding DNA: TGTGCTAGTGGTCGTGGACAGGGACAAGAGACCCAGTACTTC. Supplemented by reference TRBV12-5 and TRBJ2-5, the full variable domain reads DARVTQTPRHKVTEMGQEVTMRCQPILGHNTVFWYRQTMMQGLELLAYFRNRAPLDDSGMPKDRFSAEMPDATLATLKIQPSEPRDSAVYFCASGRGQGQETQYFGPGTRLLVL.

In this sample, this clone turned up once. This chain links TRBV7-9 with TRBJ2-2; 11 bases are shared with TRBD1. CDR1 is SEHNR and CDR2 is FQNEAQ in the germline V gene (reference sequence). Trimming took 4 bases from V and 7 from J; bases not matched to a gene: 8. There are 16 residues in the CDR3. CDR3 protein: CASSSGQGAADGELFF. CDR3 nucleotides: TGTGCCAGCAGCTCCGGACAGGGGGCCGCCGACGGGGAGCTGTTTTTT.

This CDR3 reads CASSQVSGITDTQYF. As DNA, the CDR3 is TGCGCCAGCAGCCAAGTGTCGGGAATCACAGATACGCAGTATTTT. This chain connects TRBV4-1 to TRBJ2-3; D possibly corresponds to TRBD2 (5 bases). With 1 base removed from V and 2 bases from J, the gap between germline ends came to 10 bases. The CDR3 covers 15 residues. Per the germline V gene, CDR1 is MGHRA and CDR2 is YSYEKL.

The V gene is TRBV19, the J gene TRBJ2-3; D possibly corresponds to TRBD2 (6 bases). Deletions cut 0 bases from V and 8 bases from J, with 15 bases between. Germline CDR1 is LNHDA and CDR2 is SQIVND (reference sequence). The CDR3 runs 15 residues. CDR3 loop: CASSIELASAGTQYF. The CDR3 coding sequence is TGTGCCAGTAGTATAGAGCTAGCGAGCGCCGGTACGCAGTATTTT.

The chain uses TRBV5-1 and TRBJ1-2; D may be TRBD1 (5 bases). Germline values: CDR1 SGHRS, CDR2 YFSETQ. V was trimmed by 4 bases and J by 3 bases, leaving 13 bases between them. This CDR3 contains 14 residues. The CDR3 coding sequence is TGCGCCAGCAGCCCAGGGTTCCCTGACTATGGCTACACCTTC. Translation: CASSPGFPDYGYTF.